This T cell receptor beta chain is drawn from a study of T cells in Graves' hyperthyroidism and ophthalmopathy. General observations from the study: Model-based prediction identified ophthalmopathy a median 6.5 months prior to its onset.

There were TCR beta CDR3 regions amplified from RNA transcripts. Researchers ran a first-round RT-PCR on the TCR CDR3 using the HTBI primer set. A single record per CDR3 protein comes from TCRdb applying MiXCR to the multiplex PCR reads. The top ten hold around 10% of the sample, which has hundreds of thousands of distinct CDR3 sequences, roughly 37% seen once. The authors deemed Graves' hyperthyroidism stable absent ophthalmopathy progression within 18 months. CDR1 and CDR2 from the germline V gene are PRHDT and FYEKMQ (reference sequence). CDR3 length equals 16 residues. J was trimmed by 2 bases and V by 5 bases; bases with no gene match: 9. A word on this clonotype: Its antigen remains unidentified.

The V gene is TRBV13, the J gene TRBJ2-7; TRBD1 aligns across 10 bases. The material sequenced was blood. The sequence derives from a man aged 18 to 29 with Graves' hyperthyroidism. CDR3 protein: CASSPGGGQGAYEQYF. The DNA for the CDR3 is TGTGCCAGCAGCCCCGGGGGCGGACAGGGGGCCTACGAGCAGTACTTC.